This TCR beta chain stems from a study of blood T cell repertoires in COVID-19. Method: immunoSEQ multiplex PCR; TCRdb's copy keeps in-frame clones and lacks some. The sample has hundreds of thousands of clones, approximately 82% seen once. J lost 2 bases, V lost 9 bases, and 11 bases had no gene match. The CDR3 loop spans 16 amino acids. Germline V gives CDR1 SGHRS, CDR2 YFSETQ. The gene calls are TRBV5-1 and TRBJ2-5; 12 positions agree with TRBD2. The sample consisted of PBMCs or T cells enriched from blood (not recorded which). This clonotype was obtained from a man aged 40-55 years who had been exposed to COVID-19. The DNA for the CDR3 is TGCGCCACCACCGGGCGACTAGCGGGAGAACAAGAGACCCAGTACTTC. It codes for CATTGRLAGEQETQYF.